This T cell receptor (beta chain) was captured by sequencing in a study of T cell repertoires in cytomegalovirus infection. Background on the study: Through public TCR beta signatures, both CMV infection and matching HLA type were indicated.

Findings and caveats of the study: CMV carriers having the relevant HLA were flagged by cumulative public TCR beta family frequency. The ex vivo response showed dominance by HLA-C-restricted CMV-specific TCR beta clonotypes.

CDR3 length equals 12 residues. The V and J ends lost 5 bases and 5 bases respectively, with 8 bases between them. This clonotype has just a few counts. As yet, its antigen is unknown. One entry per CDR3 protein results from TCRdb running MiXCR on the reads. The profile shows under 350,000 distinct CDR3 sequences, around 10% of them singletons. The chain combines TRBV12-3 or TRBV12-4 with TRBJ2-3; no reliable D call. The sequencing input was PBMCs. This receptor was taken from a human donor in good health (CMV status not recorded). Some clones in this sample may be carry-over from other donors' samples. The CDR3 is CASSPGGDTQYF. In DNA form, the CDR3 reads TGTGCCAGCAGTCCCGGCGGAGATACGCAGTATTTT.